This passage covers 17 T cell receptor beta chains from one sample sequenced in a study of cytomegalovirus exposure and HLA in healthy donors. The PCR had 60 Vbeta and 13 Jbeta primers. Generated by immunoSEQ multiplex PCR, the TCRdb table keeps only in-frame clones and is missing some. Among approximately 70,000 clones listed, around 72% were seen once. Sequenced sample: PBMCs. All receptors derive from a woman aged 40 to 50 in good health and CMV-seropositive.

The chain couples TRBV5-4 to TRBJ2-5; no definite D call. The CDR3 covers 14 residues. V lost 0 bases and J 2 bases, leaving 8 bases between the germline ends. Looked up from germline, CDR1 is SGHNT and CDR2 is YYREEE (reference sequence). The CDR3 sequence: CASSLESGQETQYF. CDR3 coding DNA: TGTGCCAGCAGCTTGGAATCAGGTCAAGAGACCCAGTACTTC.

This sequence joins TRBV9 and TRBJ1-6; D call uncertain. Germline CDR1 and CDR2: SGDLS and YYNGEE. The CDR3 spans 15 residues. Trimming shortened V by 0 bases and J by 9 bases, and 13 bases separated the two germline ends. The CDR3, as DNA: TGTGCCAGCAGCGTAGATCCGTGGTCGGGTTCACCCCTCCACTTT. Translating it yields CASSVDPWSGSPLHF.

The V call is TRBV10-3, the J call TRBJ1-1; TRBD1 aligns across 7 bases. The CDR3 spans 13 residues. V was clipped by 6 bases and J by 3 bases; unmatched bases: 4. Germline V gives CDR1 ENHRY, CDR2 SYGVKD. Written as DNA, the CDR3 is TGTGCCATCAGGGCCGACAGGGACACTGAAGCTTTCTTT. Protein product: CAIRADRDTEAFF.

This chain joins TRBV30 and TRBJ1-4, with D possibly being TRBD1 (6 bases). The CDR3 is made up of 16 amino acids. V lost 1 base, J lost 5 bases, and 17 bases lay in between. The germline gives CDR1 GTSNPN, CDR2 SVGIG (reference sequence). Here the CDR3 reads CAWSADGGGKNEKLFF. In nucleotides, the CDR3 is TGTGCCTGGAGTGCGGATGGGGGCGGAAAGAATGAAAAACTGTTTTTT.

This chain uses TRBV27 with TRBJ2-6; D may be TRBD2 (6 bases). Germline V gives CDR1 MNHEY, CDR2 SMNVEV (reference sequence). This CDR3 has 19 amino acids. With 10 bases removed from V and 0 bases from J, the gap between germline ends came to 25 bases. The CDR3 loop is CATPLPHRWDSSGANVLTF. CDR3 in DNA: TGTGCCACCCCGCTCCCCCACAGGTGGGACTCCTCTGGGGCCAACGTCCTGACTTTC.

The V gene is TRBV9, the J gene TRBJ1-4; 7 bases are shared with TRBD1. CDR3 length: 17 residues. Germline V gives CDR1 SGDLS, CDR2 YYNGEE. The V gene end was trimmed by 4 bases and the J gene end by 3 bases; junction bases not matched to a gene: 12. The CDR3 reads CASSPSHPGQSNEKLFF. As DNA, the CDR3 is TGTGCCAGCAGCCCGAGCCACCCGGGACAGTCTAATGAAAAACTGTTTTTT. The complete variable domain, with remaining parts taken from reference TRBV9 and TRBJ1-4, reads DSGVTQTPKHLITATGQRVTLRCSPRSGDLSVYWYQQSLDQGLQFLIQYYNGEERAKGNILERFSAQQFPDLHSELNLSSLELGDSALYFCASSPSHPGQSNEKLFFGSGTQLSVL.

The chain carries TRBV9 and TRBJ1-1; 10 bases are a match to TRBD1. The germline CDR1 and CDR2 sequences are SGDLS and YYNGEE. Germline trimming cut 1 base from V and 4 bases from J; bases unmatched to any gene: 7. The CDR3 runs to 16 residues. For the CDR3, the DNA is TGTGCCAGCAGCGTATTTCCGGGACAGGGGACCACTGAAGCTTTCTTT. Its translation: CASSVFPGQGTTEAFF.

V and J are TRBV30 and TRBJ1-6; 10 positions match TRBD1. CDR3 size: 15 residues. After removal of 7 bases from V and 8 bases from J, the junction contained 11 bases not matched to a gene. CDR1 GTSNPN and CDR2 SVGIG come from the germline V gene (reference sequence). CDR3 nucleotides: TGTGCCTCAACAATCTGGACAGGGGGTGATTCACCCCTCCACTTT. Residues: CASTIWTGGDSPLHF. Full variable domain (rest looked up from reference TRBV30 and TRBJ1-6): SQTIHQWPATLVQPVGSPLSLECTVEGTSNPNLYWYRQAAGRGLQLLFYSVGIGQISSEVPQNLSASRPQDRQFILSSKKLLLSDSGFYLCASTIWTGGDSPLHFGNGTRLTVT.

The chain has TRBV7-9 and TRBJ2-3; D ambiguous. This CDR3 region has 13 residues. The germline CDR1 and CDR2 sequences are SEHNR and FQNEAQ (reference sequence). Trimming pared 1 base from V and 6 bases from J, leaving 8 bases between. The CDR3 protein is CASSLDPGDTQYF. CDR3 coding DNA: TGTGCCAGCAGCTTAGACCCCGGGGATACGCAGTATTTT.

The V gene is TRBV27, the J gene TRBJ1-5; D is uncertain. Germline V lookup: CDR1 MNHEY, CDR2 SMNVEV (reference sequence). The V end lost 6 bases, the J end lost 7 bases, and 13 bases lay between the germline ends. The CDR3 consists of 13 residues. The CDR3 loop reads CASSVQSDQPQHF. CDR3 in DNA: TGTGCCAGCAGCGTACAGTCAGACCAGCCCCAGCATTTT.

In its sample, this clone was seen once. At one end, the junction sequence differs from germline, possibly due to a read error. V and J are TRBV7-9 and TRBJ2-7; D possibly corresponds to TRBD1 (6 bases). This CDR3 spans 13 amino acids. Germline CDR1 reads SEHNR; CDR2 reads FQNEAQ (reference sequence). CDR3 DNA sequence: TGTTCCAGCAGCGGTCTGCCCAGGGGCGAGCAGTACTTC. Translating gives CSSSGLPRGEQYF.

The chain uses TRBV6-5 and TRBJ2-1; 12 bases map to TRBD2. The CDR3 consists of 14 residues. Germline V gene data show CDR1 as MNHEY and CDR2 as SVGAGI. Germline trimming cut 10 bases from V and 6 bases from J; bases unmatched to any gene: 7. CDR3 sequence (DNA): TGTGCCATCCGACTAGCGGGGGCCACCAATGAGCAGTTCTTC. Residues: CAIRLAGATNEQFF.

The V and J genes are TRBV13 and TRBJ1-2; TRBD1 might be the D (5 bases). The germline gives CDR1 PRHDT, CDR2 FYEKMQ (reference sequence). V was clipped by 5 bases and J by 4 bases, with 17 bases between them. CDR3 length: 15 amino acids. The CDR3 loop is CASSTRVVVPYGYTF. Here the CDR3 DNA reads TGTGCCAGCAGCACCAGGGTGGTAGTCCCCTATGGCTACACCTTC.

V is TRBV9 and J is TRBJ2-5; D gene unclear. Germline values: CDR1 SGDLS, CDR2 YYNGEE. Trimming shortened V by 0 bases and J by 3 bases, and 6 bases separated the two germline ends. The CDR3 has 13 residues. The CDR3 nucleotides read TGTGCCAGCAGCGTAGGCCAGGAAGAGACCCAGTACTTC. This translates into CASSVGQEETQYF.

This clone was detected only once. The chain recombines TRBV7-3 with TRBJ2-5, with D maybe TRBD2 (5 bases). Looked up from germline, CDR1 is SGHTA and CDR2 is FQGTGA. The CDR3 has 13 amino acids. V lost 5 bases and J 1 base, leaving 8 bases between the germline ends. The DNA of the CDR3 is TGTGCCAGCAGCAGAGGGCCCCAAGAGACCCAGTACTTC. Translating gives CASSRGPQETQYF.

In regard to this clone: Other DNA sequences of this sample code for an identical CDR3. V usage is TRBV5-1 and J usage is TRBJ1-1, with D possibly being TRBD1 (6 bases). V shed 1 base and J shed 4 bases, with 11 bases lying between them. Germline V gene data show CDR1 as SGHRS and CDR2 as YFSETQ. CDR3 length: 14 amino acids. The CDR3: CASSLSGGGTEAFF. Here the CDR3 DNA reads TGCGCCAGCAGCTTGTCGGGAGGGGGCACTGAAGCTTTCTTT.

V gene TRBV6-4 combines with J gene TRBJ2-1; 11 positions match TRBD2. The CDR3 sequence is 16 residues long. With V trimmed by 5 bases and J by 12 bases, 15 bases remained unmatched. CDR1 and CDR2 (germline): MRHNA, SNTAGT. Written as DNA, the CDR3 is TGTGCCAGCAGTACCCGGACCGATAGCGGGGGGGTTCGGCAGTTCTTC. As protein: CASSTRTDSGGVRQFF.